The clone carrying this T cell receptor beta chain occurred a few times. The data derive from a study of blood T cells in healthy people across ages. At least 6 million PBMCs were isolated per sample. The use of a sample-barcoded 5' primer and a J-beta primer mix characterized a second PCR of about 7 to 12 cycles. TCRdb re-called the 5' RACE reads through MiXCR, storing one row per CDR3 protein. Of around 800,000 distinct CDR3 sequences in the sample, approximately 44% were seen once. V lost 7 bases, J lost 0 bases, and 12 bases lay in between. The CDR3 is 14 amino acids. Germline V gene sequence: CDR1 MNHEY, CDR2 SVGAGI.

The sample taken for sequencing was blood. The gene calls are TRBV6-5 and TRBJ1-1, with D hard to call. The TCR was taken from a man between 60 and 75 years old in good health. The CDR3 DNA reads as TGTGCCAGCAATGAGGCCTCATTGAACACTGAAGCTTTCTTT. This translates into CASNEASLNTEAFF.